This T cell receptor beta chain was captured by sequencing in a study of tumour-infiltrating T cells in Burkitt lymphoma. The overall study: Repertoire clonality predicted overall and progression-free survival.

The CDR3 is made up of 12 amino acids. Germline assignment: CDR1 SGHRS and CDR2 YFSETQ. The germline V and J ends were trimmed by 4 bases and 4 bases, with 8 bases remaining between them. Method: immunoSEQ multiplex PCR; TCRdb's copy keeps in-frame clones and lacks some. Counted here are 600 to 750 clones, 79% occurring once; the ten biggest clones make up 20% to 25%. This sequence originates from a human donor with Burkitt lymphoma. The material sequenced was tumor tissue. The chain carries TRBV5-1 and TRBJ1-1; no clear D gene. The CDR3 DNA reads as TGCGCCAGCAGCCCCTACTTCACTGAAGCTTTCTTT. Its protein product is CASSPYFTEAFF. Full variable domain (missing parts from reference TRBV5-1 and TRBJ1-1): KAGVTQTPRYLIKTRGQQVTLSCSPISGHRSVSWYQQTPGQGLQFLFEYFSETQRNKGNFPGRFSGRQFSNSRSEMNVSTLELGDSALYLCASSPYFTEAFFGQGTRLTVV.